This TCR delta chain came from a study of gamma-delta T cells after stem cell transplantation. This clone qualifies as medium-sized. TCRdb reanalyzed the RT-PCR reads using CATT. In the table there are more than 10,000 delta-chain clones, around 1.2% of which are singletons. V shed 2 bases, J shed 0 bases, and the junction held 10 bases outside the gene matches. The CDR3 contains 17 residues. CDR1 is GEAIGNYY, CDR2 EKD, per germline. The chain is built from TRDV2 and TRDJ1, with 8 bases aligning to TRDD3. The origin of this receptor is a human donor. It is not recorded whose cells these are; they may come from a transplant donor. The sequenced sample consisted of gamma-delta T cells. CDR3 residues: CACDMVLGAEYTDKLIF. In DNA, the CDR3 is TGTGCCTGTGACATGGTACTGGGGGCCGAGTACACCGATAAACTCATCTTT.